This TCR beta chain emerged from a study of early T cells in non-severe SARS-CoV-2 infection. About the research overall: Sequencing used unsorted whole-blood bulk RNA, so chains lack pairing.

CDR3 size: 15 residues. Germline loops: CDR1 MDHEN, CDR2 SYDVKM. V trimming: 6 bases; J trimming: 7 bases; junction bases outside the gene matches: 9. MiXCR, applied by TCRdb to the 5' RACE reads, yields one record per CDR3 protein. The sample shows about 100,000 distinct CDR3 sequences, around 10% of them seen only once. The sequencing sample was made of whole blood. The rearrangement links TRBV28 to TRBJ2-2; the match to TRBD1 covers 9 bases. This sequence originates from an adult who was a healthcare worker with PCR-confirmed SARS-CoV-2 infection or an uninfected control (not recorded which). This CDR3 is CASSVLGQGSGELFF. The CDR3 DNA is TGTGCCAGCAGCGTCCTGGGACAGGGAAGCGGGGAGCTGTTTTTT.